These 6 T cell receptor beta chains originate from one sample sequenced in a study of early T cells in non-severe SARS-CoV-2 infection. TCRdb re-called the 5' RACE reads with MiXCR, one entry per CDR3 protein. The sample consists of tens of thousands of distinct CDR3 sequences, about 4.2% of them appearing once. What was sequenced was whole blood. All receptors come from an adult who was a healthcare worker with PCR-confirmed SARS-CoV-2 infection or an uninfected control (not recorded which).

This clonotype was counted ten times or more. V usage is TRBV5-1 and J usage is TRBJ2-3; 7 nucleotides agree with TRBD2. V lost 4 bases, J lost 1 base, and 12 bases stayed unmatched. Germline CDR1 is SGHRS and CDR2 is YFSETQ. The CDR3 is 17 amino acids. CDR3 in DNA: TGCGCCAGCAGCCTGCCAAGCGGGGACTATGGCACAGATACGCAGTATTTT. This codes for CASSLPSGDYGTDTQYF.

Many counts were recorded for this clonotype. The chain employs TRBV11-2 and TRBJ1-1; 9 nucleotides line up with TRBD1. This CDR3 region has 17 residues. V was pared by 5 bases and J by 0 bases, with 10 bases of the junction left unmatched. Germline CDR1 SGHAT, CDR2 FQNNGV. The CDR3 reads CASSRSLQGALNTEAFF. In DNA form, the CDR3 reads TGTGCCAGCAGCCGAAGCTTACAGGGGGCACTGAACACTGAAGCTTTCTTT.

This clonotype was seen a handful of times. The chain joins TRBV11-2 to TRBJ2-3; D is perhaps TRBD1 or TRBD2 (5 bases each). CDR1 is SGHAT and CDR2 is FQNNGV in the germline V gene. The V gene lost 1 base and the J gene lost 6 bases, with 8 bases spanning the gap. The CDR3 runs to 13 residues. In DNA form, the CDR3 reads TGTGCCAGCAGCTTAGGGGACGGCGATACGCAGTATTTT. Amino acids: CASSLGDGDTQYF.

In DNA, the CDR3 is TGTGCCAGCAGCGGAACTAGCGGGAGGGCCGTACTCGAGCAGTACTTC. Its protein product is CASSGTSGRAVLEQYF. The V gene is TRBV7-9, the J gene TRBJ2-7; 13 bases are shared with TRBD2. Germline V lookup: CDR1 SEHNR, CDR2 FQNEAQ (reference sequence). V gave up 5 bases and J gave up 6 bases; unmatched junction bases: 10. This CDR3 comprises 16 residues.

This clonotype was counted ten times or more. The chain employs TRBV28 and TRBJ1-1; D is unresolved. This CDR3 contains 12 residues. Between the trimmed V and J ends, which lost 4 bases and 6 bases, there was a span of 9 bases. Germline V gene data show CDR1 as MDHEN and CDR2 as SYDVKM. The CDR3 DNA follows: TGTGCCAGCAGTTCCCAGTCATCTGAAGCTTTCTTT. This encodes CASSSQSSEAFF.

The chain combines TRBV29-1 with TRBJ2-1; D tentatively reads TRBD1 or TRBD2 (6 bases each). Trimming pared 8 bases from V and 1 base from J, leaving 12 bases between. Germline V gene lookup returns CDR1 SQVTM and CDR2 ANQGSEA. The CDR3 loop spans 13 amino acids. The CDR3 coding sequence is TGCAGCCATGGAGGGGGATCCTACAATGAGCAGTTCTTC. Protein product: CSHGGGSYNEQFF.